The following is a TCR beta chain sequence with its context. This clone came up a few times. There is no known antigen for this receptor. Base quality data are lacking; no much larger clone is found one base away. The data stem from a study of cytotoxic CD8 clonotypes in ibrutinib-treated CLL (dated by TCRdb to the early 2020s). In the study overall: The cohort included roughly 15 treatment-naive and roughly ten relapsed/refractory patients; under 18 were IGHV unmutated. Samples averaged around 280,000 productive templates and just under 95,000 productive rearrangements. Partial responses were observed in about 25 patients and complete responses in 2; after a median follow-up of around 64 months, remission was maintained in approximately 14 patients and progression was observed in approximately 12. Of the roughly 90 participants in the trial, about 26 had longitudinal samples available. Every remission and progressive disease sample was obtained while ibrutinib was still being received by the patients. Response samples were taken after a median of 12 months on treatment, ranging from about 6 to 40 months. Cryopreserved peripheral blood mononuclear cells were obtained prior to treatment, at the time of response, and at either disease progression or sustained remission. Points the paper makes about the study in general: At baseline, clonality was higher than in age-matched healthy donors and showed a strong correlation with circulating CD8+ T-cell counts. Public clonotypes were rare and either shrank or stayed stable during treatment, and the rise in clonality at ibrutinib response reflected expansion of private clonotypes. Clonality increased at ibrutinib response, stayed stable in sustained remission, and fell back toward baseline at progression. Lymph node repertoires were not examined, and the timing of sampling was not matched between patients in sustained remission and those whose disease progressed.

Clipping removes 6 bases from V and 3 bases from J, with 10 as the unmatched junction base count. The germline V gene encodes CDR1 LNHDA and CDR2 SQIVND (reference sequence). The CDR3 contains 15 residues, cysteine and phenylalanine counted. Of the read, only the CDR3 DNA is kept; its 45 bases are in frame from base 1. For TCR beta library preparation, approximately 1.9 micrograms of genomic DNA was extracted from cryopreserved PBMCs. Longitudinal blood samples from CLL patients on ibrutinib monotherapy underwent high-throughput TCR beta sequencing. The patients took part in an open-label, single-center phase 2 trial of ibrutinib monotherapy. Each clonotype received, on average, approximately 9.9x coverage in deep resolution sequencing performed on a MiSeq, where the target depth lay between 1 in 1 million and 1 in 200,000 T cells. TCR beta libraries were generated with the immunoSEQ hsTCRB Kit. In the original analysis: ImmunoSEQ Data Assistant and ImmunoSEQ Analyzer were used for data analysis, and V, D and J genes were assigned according to IMGT definitions. Clonality, which ranges from 0 to 1, was calculated as one minus the normalized Shannon entropy of productive rearrangement frequencies. Public clonotype analysis was restricted to overrepresented clonotypes comprising at least 0.05% of each patient's repertoire. Thirteen repertoires from age-matched healthy donors, obtained from immuneACCESS, served as clonality controls. Sourced from immuneACCESS, this table was stored by TCRdb with only in-frame sequences that have V and J called. A share of the clones is absent; for the studies checked, an unresolved V gene accounts for under half, and the remainder has no known explanation. V, J and clone size were drawn from that table, and D and trimming were deduced from the DNA. This sample lists around 330,000 clones; 67% were detected once. The ten largest clones capture roughly 6% of the sample.

The sequencing here drew on PBMCs, taken after 36 months of ibrutinib treatment. The V gene is TRBV19 and the J gene is TRBJ2-7, and TRBD1 aligns with 8 junction nucleotides. The source of this sequence is a human donor with chronic lymphocytic leukemia. The nucleotide sequence reads as follows: TGTGCCAGTAGATCGACGGGACAGGTTAGCTACGAGCAGTACTTC. Translated, it reads CASRSTGQVSYEQYF.